Shown below are 27 T cell receptor beta chains from a single sample sequenced in a study of cytomegalovirus exposure and HLA in healthy donors. Use of 60 Vbeta and 13 Jbeta primers characterized the PCR. The method was immunoSEQ multiplex PCR; TCRdb's version includes in-frame clones alone and lacks a portion of them. The sample carries approximately 160,000 clones, 60% to 85% recorded once. Sequencing was done on a sample of PBMCs. The receptor set was obtained from a woman aged 50 to 65 in good health and CMV-seropositive.

The V gene is TRBV4-1, the J gene TRBJ2-5; 8 positions agree with TRBD1. With 4 bases clipped from V and 5 bases from J, the junction kept 9 bases outside the gene matches. Germline loops: CDR1 MGHRA, CDR2 YSYEKL. This CDR3 is 15 amino acids long. Here the CDR3 DNA reads TGCGCCAGCAGCCCCAGCGCCGGGGACAGGGAGACCCAGTACTTC. Amino acid sequence: CASSPSAGDRETQYF.

V usage is TRBV11-3 and J usage is TRBJ1-4; D is unresolved. The germline V gene encodes CDR1 SGHNT and CDR2 YENEEA. The V end lost 8 bases, the J end lost 1 base, and 17 bases lay between the germline ends. This CDR3 contains 16 residues. CDR3 nucleotide sequence: TGTGCCAGCCGCCCTTTTTACGCGGGAACTAATGAAAAACTGTTTTTT. This gives the protein CASRPFYAGTNEKLFF.

V and J are TRBV20-1 and TRBJ1-2, with D perhaps matching TRBD1 (6 bases). CDR1 and CDR2 (germline): DFQATT, SNEGSKA (reference sequence). This CDR3 is built from 9 residues. Trimming took 6 bases from V and 7 from J, leaving 6 bases between them. CDR3 DNA: TGCAGTGCCAGGGGTGGCTACACCTTC. It specifies CSARGGYTF.

This clone came up once. The rearrangement joins TRBV4-1 to TRBJ2-7; D is perhaps TRBD1 (6 bases). Looked up from germline, CDR1 is MGHRA and CDR2 is YSYEKL. This CDR3 region has 14 residues. V was clipped by 4 bases and J by 2 bases, with 12 bases between them. The CDR3 region is CASSPTGHTYEQYF. DNA for the CDR3: TGCGCCAGCAGCCCGACAGGCCATACCTACGAGCAGTACTTC.

This chain uses TRBV6-5 with TRBJ1-2; possibly TRBD1 for D (6 bases). CDR1 is MNHEY and CDR2 is SVGAGI in the germline V gene. Trimming left V 6 bases short and J 8 bases short, with 13 bases between. The CDR3 has 12 amino acids. CDR3 sequence: CASRSYRDGYTF. The CDR3, as DNA: TGTGCCAGCAGATCCTACAGGGACGGCTACACCTTC.

This clone came up a few times. The chain uses TRBV7-9 and TRBJ1-1; 7 bases align to TRBD1. With 4 bases clipped from V and 2 bases from J, the junction kept 7 bases outside the gene matches. Germline V gene data show CDR1 as SEHNR and CDR2 as FQNEAQ (reference sequence). The CDR3 is 15 residues long. CDR3 nucleotide sequence: TGTGCCAGCAGCTCCAACCGACAGGGTAACACTGAAGCTTTCTTT. It codes for CASSSNRQGNTEAFF.

The chain combines TRBV5-1 with TRBJ2-1; 7 bases line up with TRBD1. CDR3 length: 15 residues. Germline V CDR1 and CDR2: SGHRS, YFSETQ. Trimming at V came to 3 bases and at J to 0 bases, leaving 3 bases not matched to a gene. Here the CDR3 reads CASSSRQGSYNEQFF. For the CDR3, the DNA is TGCGCCAGCAGCTCTAGACAGGGCTCCTACAATGAGCAGTTCTTC.

This sequence joins TRBV11-3 and TRBJ2-4; TRBD1 might be the D (5 bases). From germline, CDR1 is SGHNT and CDR2 YENEEA. Trimming removed 6 bases from V and 1 base from J, with 16 bases in between. The CDR3 extends over 16 amino acids. CDR3 sequence: CASRYRQLTAKNIQYF. The CDR3 nucleotides read TGTGCCAGCAGATACCGACAGCTCACGGCCAAAAACATTCAGTACTTC.

CDR3 region: CASTFDRNYGYTF. Here the CDR3 DNA reads TGTGCCAGTACCTTCGACAGGAACTATGGCTACACCTTC. J is TRBJ1-2 and V is TRBV19; D possibly corresponds to TRBD1 (6 bases). This CDR3 has 13 residues. In germline, CDR1 is LNHDA, CDR2 SQIVND (reference sequence). Trimming took 7 bases from V and 2 from J, leaving 11 bases between them.

The chain uses TRBV19 and TRBJ1-6; perhaps TRBD1 as D (6 bases). The V and J ends lost 7 bases and 14 bases respectively, with 24 bases between them. The CDR3 runs to 15 residues. Per the germline V gene, CDR1 is LNHDA and CDR2 is SQIVND (reference sequence). The CDR3 region is CASNWRTALFGSLHF. The CDR3 coding sequence is TGTGCCAGTAACTGGAGGACAGCCCTTTTTGGGTCCCTCCACTTT.

The chain uses TRBV9 and TRBJ1-4; TRBD1 is a possible D gene (5 bases). CDR1 and CDR2 from the germline V gene are SGDLS and YYNGEE. This CDR3 is 15 amino acids long. Trimming took 0 bases from V and 8 from J, leaving 14 bases between them. The DNA of the CDR3 is TGTGCCAGCAGCGTAGGGGGAGGGGACGGGGAAAAACTGTTTTTT. Residues: CASSVGGGDGEKLFF.

The chain uses TRBV2 and TRBJ1-1, with D unresolved. Germline CDR1 is SNHLY and CDR2 is FYNNEI. V shed 6 bases and J shed 0 bases, with 8 bases lying between them. CDR3 size: 13 residues. The CDR3 loop reads CASRGDMNTEAFF. The CDR3 DNA reads TGTGCCAGCAGGGGCGACATGAACACTGAAGCTTTCTTT.

This chain links TRBV7-6 with TRBJ2-3; D possibly corresponds to TRBD2 (5 bases). The ends were cut back, 5 bases at V and 4 bases at J, with 16 bases in the middle. CDR3 length equals 15 residues. Germline V gene sequence: CDR1 SGHVS, CDR2 FNYEAQ. The CDR3 region has the DNA TGTGCCAGCAGCCCTGCTACCGGAGGCGCAGATACGCAGTATTTT. Translation gives CASSPATGGADTQYF.

The chain links TRBV5-1 to TRBJ1-2, with 7 bases identical to TRBD1. V was pared by 4 bases and J by 3 bases, with 3 bases of the junction left unmatched. The CDR3 has 13 amino acids. Germline CDR1 SGHRS, CDR2 YFSETQ. CDR3 in amino acids: CASSLQGDYGYTF. CDR3 nucleotide sequence: TGCGCCAGCAGCCTTCAGGGGGACTATGGCTACACCTTC.

This clone was seen only once. J is TRBJ2-7 and V is TRBV27; no reliable D call. Germline V gene sequence: CDR1 MNHEY, CDR2 SMNVEV (reference sequence). Trimming pared 3 bases from V and 0 bases from J, leaving 9 bases between. This CDR3 comprises 14 residues. The CDR3 region has the DNA TGTGCCAGCAGTTTTGAAGAGAGCTCCTACGAGCAGTACTTC. Its protein product is CASSFEESSYEQYF.

The chain combines TRBV19 with TRBJ1-1, with a possible D match to TRBD1 (5 bases). Germline V CDR1 and CDR2: LNHDA, SQIVND (reference sequence). The CDR3 covers 14 residues. V gave up 0 bases and J gave up 6 bases, with 11 bases separating them. CDR3 in DNA: TGTGCCAGTAGTATAGATCTTGGGACTGCTGAAGCTTTCTTT. Protein sequence: CASSIDLGTAEAFF. Based on the CDR3 plus reference TRBV19 and TRBJ1-1, the full variable domain is DGGITQSPKYLFRKEGQNVTLSCEQNLNHDAMYWYRQDPGQGLRLIYYSQIVNDFQKGDIAEGYSVSREKKESFPLTVTSAQKNPTAFYLCASSIDLGTAEAFFGQGTRLTVV.

In this sample, this clone turned up a few times. The J gene is TRBJ1-1, the V gene TRBV28; D perhaps matches TRBD1 (5 bases). Germline V gene sequence: CDR1 MDHEN, CDR2 SYDVKM. The germline V and J ends were trimmed by 5 bases and 7 bases, with 11 bases remaining between them. The CDR3 totals 12 residues. The CDR3, as DNA: TGTGCCAGCAGTGGGGCGGTCGGTGAAGCTTTCTTT. Translating it yields CASSGAVGEAFF.

V usage is TRBV4-1 and J usage is TRBJ2-7; 8 nucleotides match TRBD1. The J segment lost 6 bases and the V segment lost 5 bases, leaving 6 bases of the junction unmatched. The CDR3 is made up of 13 amino acids. From germline, CDR1 is MGHRA and CDR2 YSYEKL. The CDR3 sequence: CASSIRTGTEQYF. In DNA form, the CDR3 reads TGCGCCAGCAGCATCCGGACAGGGACCGAGCAGTACTTC.

The chain recombines TRBV4-3 with TRBJ2-3, with D possibly TRBD1 on 5 matching bases. The V and J ends lost 1 base and 5 bases respectively, with 16 bases between them. The germline gives CDR1 LGHNA, CDR2 YSLEER. The CDR3 consists of 16 residues. CDR3 amino acids: CASSQVRPGHGDTQYF. The DNA for the CDR3 is TGCGCCAGCAGCCAAGTCAGGCCTGGACATGGAGATACGCAGTATTTT.

The rearrangement uses TRBV10-3 and TRBJ2-1, with 10 nucleotides matching TRBD2. The V and J ends lost 6 bases and 8 bases, in that order; junction bases with no gene match: 10. CDR3 length: 15 amino acids. Germline lookup yields CDR1 ENHRY and CDR2 SYGVKD. The CDR3 DNA reads as TGTGCCATCAGGGATAGCGGGAGGCGTGGAGATGAGCAGTTCTTC. It is translated as CAIRDSGRRGDEQFF.

The chain joins TRBV19 to TRBJ2-3, with TRBD1 identical over 7 bases. The ends lost 8 bases at V and 1 base at J; junction bases unmatched: 21. The CDR3 has 19 amino acids. The V gene's germline CDR1 is LNHDA and CDR2 SQIVND (reference sequence). In DNA, the CDR3 is TGTGCCAGTGAGAGGAGGACAGGCTTCTTGGGAACCGGCACAGATACGCAGTATTTT. Residues: CASERRTGFLGTGTDTQYF.

Worth noting for this clone: Its ends do not fully match the called genes, so a read error is possible. This chain connects TRBV28 to TRBJ1-4; D may be TRBD1 (5 bases). CDR3 length equals 11 residues. Per the germline V gene, CDR1 is MDHEN and CDR2 is SYDVKM. The CDR3 loop is CASSSRQSSHF. The CDR3 DNA follows: TGTGCCAGCAGCTCCCGACAGAGTTCCCATTTT.

V and J are TRBV12-5 and TRBJ2-7, with no clear D. The germline gives CDR1 LGHNT, CDR2 FRNRAP. This CDR3 is built from 14 residues. V was shortened by 9 bases and J by 7 bases, with 22 bases between the two germline ends. The CDR3 DNA sequence: TGTGCTAGCGAGCCCACAGCTCTCTCCCCTGAGCAGTACTTC. The encoded protein is CASEPTALSPEQYF. Full variable domain (outside the CDR3, taken from reference TRBV12-5 and TRBJ2-7): DARVTQTPRHKVTEMGQEVTMRCQPILGHNTVFWYRQTMMQGLELLAYFRNRAPLDDSGMPKDRFSAEMPDATLATLKIQPSEPRDSAVYFCASEPTALSPEQYFGPGTRLTVT.

The sample holds a few counts of this clone. The CDR3 loop is CASSIGTGGDGYTF. CDR3 nucleotide sequence: TGTGCCAGTAGTATAGGGACAGGGGGCGATGGCTACACCTTC. The V and J genes are TRBV19 and TRBJ1-2; 11 positions match TRBD1. The CDR3 runs to 14 residues. CDR1 and CDR2 from the germline V gene are LNHDA and SQIVND (reference sequence). Germline trimming cut 1 base from V and 6 bases from J; bases unmatched to any gene: 1.

This sequence joins TRBV6-1 and TRBJ2-2, with 8 bases fitting TRBD1. V trimming: 5 bases; J trimming: 3 bases; junction bases outside the gene matches: 5. The germline gives CDR1 MNHNS, CDR2 SASEGT. The CDR3 covers 15 residues. CDR3 DNA: TGTGCCAGCAGTTTAATGACAGGGGACACCGGGGAGCTGTTTTTT. Residues: CASSLMTGDTGELFF.

This chain uses TRBV9 with TRBJ1-1; perhaps TRBD1 as D (5 bases). Germline values: CDR1 SGDLS, CDR2 YYNGEE. Trimming removed 9 bases from V and 1 base from J, with 16 bases in between. This CDR3 comprises 14 residues. The CDR3 here is CATGPGMENTEAFF. DNA of the CDR3: TGTGCCACCGGACCAGGGATGGAGAACACTGAAGCTTTCTTT.

This chain joins TRBV11-3 and TRBJ2-2, with 10 bases fitting TRBD2. This CDR3 has 17 residues. In germline, CDR1 is SGHNT, CDR2 YENEEA. V lost 3 bases and J lost 4; bases outside the gene matches: 8. The CDR3 DNA is TGTGCCAGCAGCTTCCTAAGCGGGGGGGCCTCCACCGGGGAGCTGTTTTTT. It codes for CASSFLSGGASTGELFF.